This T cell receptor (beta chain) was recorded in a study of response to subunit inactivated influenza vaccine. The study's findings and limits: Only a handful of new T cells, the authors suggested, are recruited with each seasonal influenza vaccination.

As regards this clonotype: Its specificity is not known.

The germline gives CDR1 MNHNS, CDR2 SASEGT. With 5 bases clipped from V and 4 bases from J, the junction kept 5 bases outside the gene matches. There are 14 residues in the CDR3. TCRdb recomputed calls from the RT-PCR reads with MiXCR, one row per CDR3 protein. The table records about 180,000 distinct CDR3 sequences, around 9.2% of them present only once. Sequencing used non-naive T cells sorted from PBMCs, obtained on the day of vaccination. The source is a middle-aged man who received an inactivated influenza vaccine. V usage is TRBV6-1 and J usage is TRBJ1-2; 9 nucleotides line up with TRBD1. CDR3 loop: CASSRKTGGYGYTF. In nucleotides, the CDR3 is TGTGCCAGCAGTAGGAAGACAGGGGGCTATGGCTACACCTTC.